The present TCR beta chain was sequenced within a study of T cell responses to AZD1222 COVID-19 vaccine. In the study overall: The study pooled second doses at about 4 or about 12 weeks.

The CDR3 runs 14 residues. Germline V gene sequence: CDR1 MGHDK, CDR2 SYGVNS. V lost 6 bases and J 4 bases, leaving 13 bases between the germline ends. Sequencing used immunoSEQ multiplex PCR; TCRdb keeps in-frame clones, though not all of them. The repertoire holds around 200,000 clones, approximately 90% seen once, with 0.99% in the top ten. On this clone: The antigen is unknown.

Study outcomes and limitations: Following two doses of AZD1222, Spike-specific TCR breadth and depth rose.

Sequencing was performed on peripheral blood, taken on day 0 of AZD1222 vaccination. V and J are TRBV25-1 and TRBJ1-5, with a weak D call TRBD1 (6 bases). The clonotype originates from an adult in good health. The CDR3 coding sequence is TGTGCCAGCAGCCCAACAGGGACAAATCAGCCCCAGCATTTT. Residues: CASSPTGTNQPQHF.